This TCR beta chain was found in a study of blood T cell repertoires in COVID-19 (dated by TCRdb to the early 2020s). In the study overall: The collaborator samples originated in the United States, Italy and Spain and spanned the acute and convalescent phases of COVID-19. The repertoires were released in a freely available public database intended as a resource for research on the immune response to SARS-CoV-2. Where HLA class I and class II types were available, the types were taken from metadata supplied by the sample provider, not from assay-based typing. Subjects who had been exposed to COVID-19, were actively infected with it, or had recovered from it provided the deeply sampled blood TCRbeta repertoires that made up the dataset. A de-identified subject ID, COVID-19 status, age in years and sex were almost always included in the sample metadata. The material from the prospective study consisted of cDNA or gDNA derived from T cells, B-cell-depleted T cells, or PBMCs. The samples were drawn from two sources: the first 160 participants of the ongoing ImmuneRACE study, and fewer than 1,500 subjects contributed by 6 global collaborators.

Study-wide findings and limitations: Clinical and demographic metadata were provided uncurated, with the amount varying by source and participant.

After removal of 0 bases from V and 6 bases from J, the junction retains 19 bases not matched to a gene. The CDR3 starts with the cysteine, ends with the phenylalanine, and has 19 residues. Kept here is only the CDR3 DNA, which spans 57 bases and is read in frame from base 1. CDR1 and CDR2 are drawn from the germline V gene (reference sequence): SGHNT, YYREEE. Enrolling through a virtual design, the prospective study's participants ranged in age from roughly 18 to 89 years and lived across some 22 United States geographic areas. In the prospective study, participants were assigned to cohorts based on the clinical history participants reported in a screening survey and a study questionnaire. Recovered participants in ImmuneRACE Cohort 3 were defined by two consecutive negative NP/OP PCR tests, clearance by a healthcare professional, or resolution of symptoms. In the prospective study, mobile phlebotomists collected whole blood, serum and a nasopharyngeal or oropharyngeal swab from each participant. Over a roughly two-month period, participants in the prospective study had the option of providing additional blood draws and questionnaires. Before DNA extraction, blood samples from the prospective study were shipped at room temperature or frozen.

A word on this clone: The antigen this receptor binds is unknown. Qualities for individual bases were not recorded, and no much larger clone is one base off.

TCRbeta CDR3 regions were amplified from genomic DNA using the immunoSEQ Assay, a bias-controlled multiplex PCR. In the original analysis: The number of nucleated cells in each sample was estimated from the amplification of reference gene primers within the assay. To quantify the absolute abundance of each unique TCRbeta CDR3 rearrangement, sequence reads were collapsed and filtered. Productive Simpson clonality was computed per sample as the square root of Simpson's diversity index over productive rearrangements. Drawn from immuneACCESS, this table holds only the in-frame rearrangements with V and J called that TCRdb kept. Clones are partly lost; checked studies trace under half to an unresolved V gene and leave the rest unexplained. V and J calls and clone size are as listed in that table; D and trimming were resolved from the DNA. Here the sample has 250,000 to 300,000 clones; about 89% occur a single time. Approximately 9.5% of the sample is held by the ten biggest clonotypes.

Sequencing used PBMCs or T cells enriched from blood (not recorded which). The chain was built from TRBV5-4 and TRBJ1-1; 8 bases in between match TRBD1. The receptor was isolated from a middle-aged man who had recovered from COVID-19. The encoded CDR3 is CASSLVSPDRGKVGPEAFF. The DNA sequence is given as TGTGCCAGCAGCTTGGTCTCCCCCGACAGGGGTAAAGTGGGCCCTGAAGCTTTCTTT.